The 17 T cell receptor beta chains in this list originate from one sample, sequenced in a study of immune characterization of retroperitoneal liposarcoma (dated by TCRdb to between 2018 and 2020). The library was obtained by PCR. The listed sequencing device is NextSeq 500. TCRdb redid the processing of the public reads, applying fastp at Q25 and MiXCR, and retained in-frame beta chains. CDR3 protein duplicates are merged, each entry listing the most common genes and DNA. The sample table lists around 1,400 distinct CDR3 sequences, roughly half of them with a count of one. Of the sample, 15% to 20% is held by the ten largest clones. Sequenced sample: tumor tissue. The receptors shown here come from a female donor with retroperitoneal liposarcoma.

Note on this clonotype: A much larger clonotype is one base distant, so this may be a read error. The chain recombines TRBV10-2 with TRBJ2-4, with no clear D. The J call may be wrong; the DNA end is better matched by TRBJ2-7. The germline gives CDR1 WSHSY, CDR2 SAAADI. The CDR3 is 13 amino acids. The CDR3 region has the DNA TGCGCCAGCAGTGCAACACCTCCCCCCGAGCAGTACTTC. Translating it yields CASSATPPPEQYF.

This clonotype was detected only a few times. V gene TRBV10-1 combines with J gene TRBJ2-5; 8 bases are shared with TRBD2. The J call may be mistaken, given a closer DNA end match to TRBJ2-7. CDR3 length: 13 residues. Per germline, CDR1 WNHNN and CDR2 SYGVQD (reference sequence). CDR3 sequence reads: CASSPSGSGEQYF. CDR3 nucleotide sequence: TGCGCCAGCAGTCCGAGCGGGAGCGGCGAGCAGTACTTC.

This rearrangement joins TRBV6-1 to TRBJ2-1; 12 bases match TRBD2. Unmatched junction bases numbered 0, after V lost 2 bases and J lost 4 bases. Germline assignment: CDR1 MNHNS and CDR2 SASEGT. The CDR3 is made up of 15 amino acids. The DNA for the CDR3 is TGTGCCAGCAGTGAACTAGCGGGAGGGTACAATGAGCAGTTCTTC. It yields the protein CASSELAGGYNEQFF.

The chain carries TRBV12-3 or TRBV12-4 and TRBJ2-4, with TRBD2 identical over 11 bases. The trim removed 5 bases at V and 13 bases at J, leaving 10 bases unmatched. The CDR3 sequence is 14 residues long. CDR3 protein: CASSHLAGGYEQYF. In nucleotides, the CDR3 is TGTGCCAGCAGTCACCTAGCGGGGGGATATGAGCAGTACTTC.

The chain uses TRBV27 and TRBJ2-3; TRBD2 agrees at 10 bases. The CDR3 has 17 amino acids. J was trimmed by 7 bases and V by 5 bases; bases with no gene match: 15. The germline V gene has CDR1 MNHEY and CDR2 SMNVEV (reference sequence). DNA for the CDR3: TGTGCCAGCAGTACATCCTGGTCTAGCGGGAGTATGTATACGCAGTATTTT. It translates to CASSTSWSSGSMYTQYF.

V and J are TRBV7-6 and TRBJ2-1; D is possibly TRBD1 or TRBD2 (5 bases each). V was pared by 3 bases and J by 13 bases, with 19 bases between. Germline values: CDR1 SGHVS, CDR2 FNYEAQ. The CDR3 has 14 amino acids. The CDR3 loop is CASSFSGFGETQFF. CDR3 DNA sequence: TGTGCCAGCAGCTTTTCAGGGTTTGGGGAGACCCAGTTCTTC.

About this clonotype itself: A read error may explain this, as a much larger clone is one base away. The rearrangement links TRBV6-5 to TRBJ2-5; weak D call: TRBD2 (5 bases). V lost 5 bases and J 2 bases, leaving 9 bases between the germline ends. The CDR3 has 13 amino acids. CDR1 is MNHEY, CDR2 SVGAGI, per germline. In DNA form, the CDR3 reads TGTGCCAGCAGTGAATGGGAGCAAGAGACCCAGTACTTC. It codes for CASSEWEQETQYF.

This clonotype was seen a handful of times. V is TRBV27 and J is TRBJ2-5; tentative D call: TRBD2 (6 bases). The assigned J gene may be wrong: the sequence end matches TRBJ2-1 better. The CDR3 length is 14 residues. Per the germline V gene, CDR1 is MNHEY and CDR2 is SMNVEV (reference sequence). This chain's CDR3 is CASSVRGKEYEQFF. The CDR3 DNA is TGTGCCAGCAGTGTACGGGGGAAGGAGTACGAGCAGTTCTTC.

The chain uses TRBV6-1 and TRBJ2-1; 9 bases line up with TRBD1. Germline V lookup: CDR1 MNHNS, CDR2 SASEGT. J was trimmed by 1 base and V by 7 bases; bases with no gene match: 5. The CDR3 runs 15 residues. In nucleotides, the CDR3 is TGTGCCAGCACCAAGGACAGGGGATCCTACAATGAGCAGTTCTTC. Encoded protein: CASTKDRGSYNEQFF.

V is TRBV27 and J is TRBJ2-5; D perhaps matches TRBD2 (6 bases). Germline lookup yields CDR1 MNHEY and CDR2 SMNVEV (reference sequence). The CDR3 is 10 residues long. Trimming stripped 11 bases from V and 5 bases from J, with 9 bases between. The CDR3 loop is CAAGRETQYF. For the CDR3, the DNA is TGTGCCGCAGGGAGGGAGACCCAGTACTTC.

V gene TRBV6-1 combines with J gene TRBJ2-3; D remains unclear. The DNA end is a closer match to TRBJ2-7, so the J assignment may be wrong. Germline V lookup: CDR1 MNHNS, CDR2 SASEGT. CDR3 length: 13 residues. The CDR3 DNA is TGTGCCAGCTTCGCACCCGCCGGCAGTGAGCAGTACTTC. Translated, it gives CASFAPAGSEQYF.

The chain couples TRBV6-6 to TRBJ2-1, with 10 bases that match TRBD1. TRBJ2-7 explains the end of the DNA better; the J call may be wrong. The V gene's germline CDR1 is MNHNY and CDR2 SVGAGI (reference sequence). The CDR3 contains 17 residues. CDR3 region: CASSYSNYGTGAYEQYF. The CDR3 DNA reads TGTGCCAGCAGTTACTCGAATTACGGGACAGGGGCATACGAGCAGTACTTC.

This clonotype was observed a handful of times. The chain is built from TRBV7-2 and TRBJ2-1; D assignment may be TRBD1 or TRBD2 (6 bases each). The J call could be wrong; TRBJ2-7 is a better fit for the DNA end. The CDR3 has 13 residues. The V gene's germline CDR1 is SGHTA and CDR2 FQGNSA. The CDR3 bases are TGTGCCAGCAGCTTTAACGGGGGCTTTGAGCAGTACTTC. Translated: CASSFNGGFEQYF.

The chain carries TRBV6-6 and TRBJ2-5; perhaps TRBD2 as D (5 bases). Trimming stripped 5 bases from V and 2 bases from J, with 15 bases between. CDR1 MNHNY and CDR2 SVGAGI come from the germline V gene (reference sequence). This CDR3 spans 15 amino acids. The CDR3 reads CASSDSSGSQETQYF. The CDR3 bases are TGTGCCAGCAGTGATTCGTCGGGATCTCAAGAGACCCAGTACTTC.

By proportion, this clonotype is hyperexpanded. V is TRBV6-1 and J is TRBJ2-5; TRBD1 or TRBD2 may be the D gene (5 bases each). The DNA end lines up better with TRBJ2-1; the J call may be wrong. The germline CDR1 and CDR2 sequences are MNHNS and SASEGT. The CDR3 sequence is 14 residues long. CDR3 sequence: CASSRDPDQETQFF. The CDR3 nucleotides read TGTGCCAGCAGTCGGGACCCTGACCAAGAGACCCAGTTCTTC.

This clonotype was found once. The V and J genes are TRBV6-1 and TRBJ2-1; D might be TRBD2 (6 bases). The germline V and J ends were trimmed by 7 bases and 6 bases, with 19 bases remaining between them. In germline, CDR1 is MNHNS, CDR2 SASEGT. This CDR3 comprises 15 residues. This chain's CDR3 is CASTISGLFPNEQFF. As DNA, the CDR3 is TGTGCCAGCACTATATCGGGACTCTTCCCCAATGAGCAGTTCTTC.

V and J are TRBV6-5 and TRBJ2-2, with no clear D. The V end lost 2 bases, the J end lost 3 bases, and 4 bases lay between the germline ends. The CDR3 covers 13 residues. CDR1 is MNHEY, CDR2 SVGAGI, per germline. The CDR3: CASSYGYTGELFF. The CDR3, as DNA: TGTGCCAGCAGTTACGGGTACACCGGGGAGCTGTTTTTT.